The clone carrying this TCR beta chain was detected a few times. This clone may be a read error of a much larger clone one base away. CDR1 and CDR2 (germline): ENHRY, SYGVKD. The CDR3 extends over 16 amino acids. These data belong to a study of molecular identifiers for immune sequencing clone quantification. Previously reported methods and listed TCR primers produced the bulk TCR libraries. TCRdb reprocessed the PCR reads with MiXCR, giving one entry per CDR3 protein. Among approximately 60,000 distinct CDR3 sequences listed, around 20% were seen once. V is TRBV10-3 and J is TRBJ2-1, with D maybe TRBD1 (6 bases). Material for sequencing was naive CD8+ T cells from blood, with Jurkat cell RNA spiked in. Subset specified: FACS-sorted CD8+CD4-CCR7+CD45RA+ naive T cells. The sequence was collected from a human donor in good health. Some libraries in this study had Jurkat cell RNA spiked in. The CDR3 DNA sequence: TGTGCCATCAGTGAAGACAGGACGAGCTCCCACAATGAGCAGTTCTTC. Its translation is CAISEDRTSSHNEQFF.